This TCR beta chain appears in the sequencing data of a study of identical twins. Study outcomes and limitations: While abundant cord blood beta clonotypes carried fewer insertions, memory repertoires showed no such pattern. Out-of-frame alpha sequences common to twins were enriched for low generation probability.

MiXCR was run by TCRdb on the 5' RACE reads, yielding one entry per CDR3 protein. The sample has approximately 630,000 distinct CDR3 sequences; roughly 7.2% are singletons. This clonotype was seen more than once but under ten times. What it recognizes is unknown. Every donor was a healthy Caucasian. Another study also made use of these data, one on yellow fever vaccine responses in identical twins.

The origin of this receptor is a woman between 18 and 29 years old in good health. What was sequenced was PBMCs.

The CDR3 spells CSARVGPGGGTGELFF. The CDR3 DNA sequence: TGCAGTGCTAGAGTCGGACCGGGCGGGGGCACCGGGGAGCTGTTTTTT. This chain uses TRBV20-1 with TRBJ2-2, with 7 bases that match TRBD2. V lost 1 base and J lost 4; bases outside the gene matches: 9. From germline, CDR1 is DFQATT and CDR2 SNEGSKA (reference sequence). CDR3 size: 16 residues.